The 26 T cell receptor beta chains in this list originate from one sample, sequenced in a study of cytomegalovirus exposure and HLA in healthy donors. Amplification used 60 Vbeta primers and 13 Jbeta primers. Assay used: immunoSEQ multiplex PCR; TCRdb lists only in-frame clones, some missing. The repertoire holds some 130,000 clones, with 75% to 90% as singletons. Sequenced: PBMCs. The receptors shown here come from a male donor in good health and CMV-seronegative.

This chain connects TRBV5-1 to TRBJ2-3; 12 bases align to TRBD2. Germline CDR1 is SGHRS and CDR2 is YFSETQ. After removal of 4 bases from V and 2 bases from J, the junction contained 11 bases not matched to a gene. The CDR3 length is 18 residues. CDR3: CASSILAGGQAVTDTQYF. CDR3 DNA sequence: TGCGCCAGCAGCATACTAGCGGGGGGCCAAGCCGTCACAGATACGCAGTATTTT.

The chain uses TRBV30 and TRBJ1-1; no clear D. V was trimmed by 2 bases and J by 4 bases, leaving 11 bases between them. The CDR3 totals 13 residues. Germline loops: CDR1 GTSNPN, CDR2 SVGIG (reference sequence). The CDR3 sequence is CAWSPTESTEAFF. The DNA for the CDR3 is TGTGCCTGGAGTCCCACCGAGAGCACTGAAGCTTTCTTT. The full variable domain, with the rest looked up from reference TRBV30 and TRBJ1-1, is SQTIHQWPATLVQPVGSPLSLECTVEGTSNPNLYWYRQAAGRGLQLLFYSVGIGQISSEVPQNLSASRPQDRQFILSSKKLLLSDSGFYLCAWSPTESTEAFFGQGTRLTVV.

V gene TRBV12-5 combines with J gene TRBJ2-2; 12 bases fit TRBD2. In germline, CDR1 is LGHNT, CDR2 FRNRAP. CDR3 length equals 17 residues. After removal of 2 bases from V and 7 bases from J, the junction contained 8 bases not matched to a gene. The DNA of the CDR3 is TGTGCTAGTGGTTTGAATCTAGCGGGGGGGGCCGGCGGGGAGCTGTTTTTT. It specifies CASGLNLAGGAGGELFF.

The CDR3 sequence: CASSDRQVSNPPLHF. CDR3 bases: TGTGCCAGCAGTGACAGACAGGTTTCGAATCCACCCCTCCACTTT. The chain links TRBV25-1 to TRBJ1-6, with a tentative D call TRBD1 (6 bases). The V and J ends lost 3 bases and 11 bases respectively, with 17 bases between them. This CDR3 comprises 15 residues. Germline-derived CDR1 and CDR2 are MGHDK and SYGVNS.

The rearrangement links TRBV7-3 to TRBJ2-1; TRBD1 matches 9 bases. Trimming cost V 4 bases and J 7 bases; bases outside gene matches: 11. Germline CDR1 is SGHTA and CDR2 is FQGTGA. The CDR3 sequence is 16 residues long. CDR3 region: CASSSLGGQGRNEQFF. The CDR3, as DNA: TGTGCCAGCAGCTCCTTGGGGGGACAGGGAAGGAATGAGCAGTTCTTC.

Comments on this clone: One end of the junction does not line up with germline, which may come from a read error. The genes are TRBV7-3 and TRBJ2-7, with D tentatively TRBD2 (6 bases). From germline, CDR1 is SGHTA and CDR2 FQGTGA. CDR3 length: 15 residues. CDR3: CSSRDQRRGSYEQYF. For the CDR3, the DNA is TGTTCCAGCAGGGACCAGAGGAGGGGATCCTACGAGCAGTACTTC.

The V call is TRBV5-4, the J call TRBJ2-1, with D uncertain. CDR1 and CDR2 (germline): SGHNT, YYREEE (reference sequence). Trimming left V 0 bases short and J 6 bases short, with 16 bases between. The CDR3 has 16 amino acids. The CDR3 region is CASSLEAEYSLNEQFF. DNA for the CDR3: TGTGCCAGCAGCTTGGAGGCGGAGTACTCCCTCAATGAGCAGTTCTTC. The full variable domain, in which reference TRBV5-4 and TRBJ2-1 provide the parts outside the CDR3, is ETGVTQSPTHLIKTRGQQVTLRCSSQSGHNTVSWYQQALGQGPQFIFQYYREEENGRGNFPPRFSGLQFPNYSSELNVNALELDDSALYLCASSLEAEYSLNEQFFGPGTRLTVL.

Turning to this clone: An end of the junction differs from the germline gene, which may be a read error. This sequence joins TRBV7-9 and TRBJ2-2, with TRBD2 as a possible D gene (6 bases). This CDR3 is built from 14 residues. The germline V gene encodes CDR1 SEHNR and CDR2 FQNEAQ (reference sequence). The CDR3, as DNA: TGTTCCAGCAGCTTAATTCGACTAGGCGGGGAGCTGTTTTTT. This sequence encodes CSSSLIRLGGELFF.

The genes are TRBV6-6 and TRBJ2-5; maybe TRBD1 (6 bases). With 2 bases removed from V and 5 bases from J, the gap between germline ends came to 18 bases. The CDR3 spans 16 residues. Germline V CDR1 and CDR2: MNHNY, SVGAGI (reference sequence). DNA for the CDR3: TGTGCCAGCAGTTACGGGGCAGGGGTGCAGGGTGAGACCCAGTACTTC. Its translation is CASSYGAGVQGETQYF.

Only one count was recorded for this clone. This chain links TRBV7-2 with TRBJ2-1; maybe TRBD2 (5 bases). CDR1 is SGHTA and CDR2 is FQGNSA in the germline V gene. The CDR3 extends over 19 amino acids. V gave up 0 bases and J gave up 0 bases, with 18 bases separating them. The CDR3 reads CASSLAEGVSVYSYNEQFF. The CDR3 DNA is TGTGCCAGCAGCTTAGCGGAAGGTGTTAGCGTGTACTCCTACAATGAGCAGTTCTTC.

This clone has a single count. J is TRBJ2-7 and V is TRBV19; TRBD2 aligns across 10 bases. The CDR3 covers 15 residues. V shed 6 bases, J shed 6 bases, and the junction held 11 bases outside the gene matches. The V gene's germline CDR1 is LNHDA and CDR2 SQIVND (reference sequence). The CDR3 protein is CASSTPEREGGEQYF. The CDR3 nucleotides read TGTGCCAGTAGCACCCCCGAGCGGGAGGGCGGCGAGCAGTACTTC.

The V gene is TRBV19, the J gene TRBJ1-2, with D unclear. Germline V gene lookup returns CDR1 LNHDA and CDR2 SQIVND (reference sequence). V was shortened by 6 bases and J by 7 bases, with 18 bases between the two germline ends. There are 14 residues in the CDR3. The CDR3 DNA is TGTGCCAGTAGCCCAAGGATACAGACGGTTGGCTACACCTTC. Translated, it gives CASSPRIQTVGYTF.

The V and J genes are TRBV6-1 and TRBJ2-6; tentative D call: TRBD2 (5 bases). The CDR3 sequence is 16 residues long. Trimming removed 3 bases from V and 1 base from J, with 10 bases in between. The germline gives CDR1 MNHNS, CDR2 SASEGT. Here the CDR3 DNA reads TGTGCCAGCAGTGAGGACGGCGGGTCTGGGGCCAACGTCCTGACTTTC. Residues: CASSEDGGSGANVLTF.

The chain uses TRBV19 and TRBJ2-5, with TRBD2 matching 7 bases. The trim removed 1 base at V and 2 bases at J, leaving 1 base unmatched. Germline lookup yields CDR1 LNHDA and CDR2 SQIVND (reference sequence). CDR3 size: 14 residues. The CDR3 DNA reads TGTGCCAGTAGTATAGGGGGAGGGCAAGAGACCCAGTACTTC. Translating it yields CASSIGGGQETQYF.

This clone was found a few times. The chain links TRBV6-5 to TRBJ1-2, with D possibly being TRBD1 (6 bases). The CDR3 is made up of 14 amino acids. Germline V gene lookup returns CDR1 MNHEY and CDR2 SVGAGI. The ends were cut back, 6 bases at V and 4 bases at J, with 15 bases in the middle. CDR3 in amino acids: CASSFREGVYGYTF. For the CDR3, the DNA is TGTGCCAGCAGCTTCCGTGAGGGGGTCTATGGCTACACCTTC.

V is TRBV6-5 and J is TRBJ2-1; 10 bases align to TRBD2. CDR3 length: 15 residues. CDR1 and CDR2 from the germline V gene are MNHEY and SVGAGI. Trimming removed 6 bases from V and 9 bases from J; junction bases left unmatched: 11. The CDR3 loop reads CASSPSGGGRGEQFF. The CDR3 coding sequence is TGTGCCAGCAGCCCCAGCGGGGGGGGGCGGGGTGAGCAGTTCTTC.

The gene calls are TRBV7-9 and TRBJ2-7, with D maybe TRBD2 (6 bases). The CDR3 is 14 residues long. The germline V gene has CDR1 SEHNR and CDR2 FQNEAQ (reference sequence). Trimming removed 3 bases at V and 6 bases at J, with 15 bases between. CDR3 in DNA: TGTGCCAGCAGCTTTGGAGGGAAATCGGGCGAGCAGTACTTC. This codes for CASSFGGKSGEQYF.

The rearrangement joins TRBV9 to TRBJ1-2, with 9 bases that match TRBD1. Unmatched junction bases numbered 5, after V lost 3 bases and J lost 2 bases. The CDR3 spans 15 residues. CDR1 is SGDLS and CDR2 is YYNGEE in the germline V gene. CDR3 loop: CASSGGQGRNYGYTF. Written as DNA, the CDR3 is TGTGCCAGCAGCGGGGGACAGGGACGGAACTATGGCTACACCTTC.

Details on this clone: Other DNA sequences in the sample encode the same CDR3. The chain combines TRBV6-5 with TRBJ1-1; the D gene is possibly TRBD1 (6 bases). The germline V gene has CDR1 MNHEY and CDR2 SVGAGI. V dropped 5 bases and J dropped 6 bases, with 19 bases sitting between them. The CDR3 spans 15 residues. The CDR3 loop is CASSPSDRFRAEAFF. The CDR3 region has the DNA TGTGCCAGCAGTCCTTCCGACAGGTTCAGGGCTGAAGCTTTCTTT.

The chain recombines TRBV5-4 with TRBJ1-4; no reliable D call. CDR1 and CDR2 (germline): SGHNT, YYREEE (reference sequence). V dropped 0 bases and J dropped 11 bases, with 17 bases sitting between them. The CDR3 is 15 amino acids. The CDR3 sequence: CASSLGVGDLGKLFF. The CDR3 region has the DNA TGTGCCAGCAGCTTGGGGGTCGGAGATCTCGGGAAACTGTTTTTT.

The chain combines TRBV2 with TRBJ2-7; D ambiguous. This CDR3 is 11 amino acids long. The germline CDR1 and CDR2 sequences are SNHLY and FYNNEI. V lost 3 bases and J lost 6, with 6 bases in between. CDR3 sequence: CASSEVAEQYF. As DNA, the CDR3 is TGTGCCAGCAGTGAGGTAGCCGAGCAGTACTTC.

The chain employs TRBV11-2 and TRBJ1-4, with D possibly being TRBD1 (6 bases). The germline V gene encodes CDR1 SGHAT and CDR2 FQNNGV. Trimming cost V 6 bases and J 5 bases, with 10 bases left between them. The CDR3 has 13 amino acids. The CDR3 DNA is TGTGCCAGCAGAACTCAGGGGAATGAAAAACTGTTTTTT. This sequence encodes CASRTQGNEKLFF.

This chain uses TRBV27 with TRBJ1-2; 8 positions match TRBD1. The CDR3 loop spans 14 amino acids. Germline V CDR1 and CDR2: MNHEY, SMNVEV (reference sequence). J lost 4 bases, V lost 10 bases, and 11 bases had no gene match. The CDR3 DNA sequence: TGTGCCACCAAACGACCGGGACAGGCCTATGGCTACACCTTC. Protein sequence: CATKRPGQAYGYTF.

This chain joins TRBV27 and TRBJ2-7; D gene uncertain. Germline V gene sequence: CDR1 MNHEY, CDR2 SMNVEV (reference sequence). V was pared by 5 bases and J by 7 bases, with 12 bases between. There are 12 residues in the CDR3. The CDR3 DNA is TGTGCCAGCAGTCCCTTCGTCGGGGAGCAGTACTTC. This translates into CASSPFVGEQYF.

The J gene is TRBJ2-2, the V gene TRBV4-2; no clear D gene. CDR3 length: 16 residues. Trimming removed 5 bases at V and 3 bases at J, with 16 bases between. CDR1 and CDR2 from the germline V gene are LGHNA and YNFKEQ. CDR3 in DNA: TGTGCCAGCAGCTTAGCCCGGCCGCCGGACACCGGGGAGCTGTTTTTT. The encoded protein is CASSLARPPDTGELFF.

J is TRBJ1-1 and V is TRBV5-1, with D unresolved. Looked up from germline, CDR1 is SGHRS and CDR2 is YFSETQ. The CDR3 totals 13 residues. V was pared by 0 bases and J by 2 bases, with 5 bases between. The CDR3 region is CASSLVSNTEAFF. The CDR3 bases are TGCGCCAGCAGCTTGGTATCCAACACTGAAGCTTTCTTT.